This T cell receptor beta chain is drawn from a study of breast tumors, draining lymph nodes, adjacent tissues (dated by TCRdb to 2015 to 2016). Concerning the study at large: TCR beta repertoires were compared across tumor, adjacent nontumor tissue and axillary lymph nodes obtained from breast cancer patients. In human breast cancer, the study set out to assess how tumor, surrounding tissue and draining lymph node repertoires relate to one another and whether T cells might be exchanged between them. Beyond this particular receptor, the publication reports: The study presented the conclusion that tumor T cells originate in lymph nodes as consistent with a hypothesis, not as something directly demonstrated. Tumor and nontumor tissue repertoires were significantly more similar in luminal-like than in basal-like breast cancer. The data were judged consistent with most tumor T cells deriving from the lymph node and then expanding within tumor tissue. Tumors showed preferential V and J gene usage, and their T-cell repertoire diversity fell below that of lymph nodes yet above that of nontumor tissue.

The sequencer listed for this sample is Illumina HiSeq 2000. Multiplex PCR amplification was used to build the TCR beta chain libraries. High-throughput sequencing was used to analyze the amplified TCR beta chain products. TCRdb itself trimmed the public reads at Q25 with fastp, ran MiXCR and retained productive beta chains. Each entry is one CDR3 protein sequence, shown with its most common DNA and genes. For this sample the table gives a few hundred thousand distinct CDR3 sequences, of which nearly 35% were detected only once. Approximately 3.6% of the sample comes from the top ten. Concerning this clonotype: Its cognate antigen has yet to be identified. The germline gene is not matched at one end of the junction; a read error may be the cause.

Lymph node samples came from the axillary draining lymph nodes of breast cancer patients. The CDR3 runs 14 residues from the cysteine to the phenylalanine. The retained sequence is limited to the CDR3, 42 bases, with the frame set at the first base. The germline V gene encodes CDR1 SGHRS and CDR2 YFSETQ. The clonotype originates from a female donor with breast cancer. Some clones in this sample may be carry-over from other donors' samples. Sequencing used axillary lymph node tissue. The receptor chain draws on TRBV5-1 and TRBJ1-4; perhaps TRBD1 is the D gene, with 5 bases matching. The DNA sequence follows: TGCGCCAGCAGCTTGGGACAGATAAATGACAAACTGTTTTTT. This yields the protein CASSLGQINDKLFF.